This T cell receptor beta chain is drawn from a study of pediatric ulcerative colitis. The CDR3 runs 16 residues. The germline CDR1 and CDR2 sequences are SGHTA and FQGTGA. V lost 5 bases and J 4 bases, leaving 20 bases between the germline ends. Produced via immunoSEQ multiplex PCR; TCRdb's table is partial and in-frame only. The sample consists of tens of thousands of clones, about three quarters of them appearing once. Sequencing was performed on blood. The genes are TRBV7-3 and TRBJ1-1; D possibly corresponds to TRBD1 (6 bases). This TCR was recovered from a boy younger than 18 with moderate ulcerative colitis. The CDR3 bases are TGTGCCAGCAGCCCCCAGGGCAGGGGCTTAGCCACTGAAGCTTTCTTT. It yields the protein CASSPQGRGLATEAFF.